The T cell receptor (beta chain) described here comes from a study of T cells in Graves' hyperthyroidism and ophthalmopathy. Study observations and caveats: Clonotypes that were expanded in thyroid above 0.001 mostly appeared in blood too.

RNA transcripts provided the source from which TCR beta CDR3 regions were amplified. The TCR CDR3 was amplified in a first-round RT-PCR using the HTBI primer set. One entry per CDR3 protein results from TCRdb running MiXCR on the multiplex PCR reads. The repertoire has 750,000 to 950,000 distinct CDR3 sequences, more than 30% of them found once; the top ten carry more than 7%. For this clonotype: Its antigen is not known.

The sequencing input was blood. The receptor was isolated from a man between 18 and 35 years old with Graves' hyperthyroidism.

DNA of the CDR3: TGTGCCAGCAGCACCCACAAGGGAGGAGGAACCGGGGAGCTGTTTTTT. Its protein is CASSTHKGGGTGELFF. V is TRBV7-9 and J is TRBJ2-2; tentatively, D is TRBD2 (6 bases). The CDR3 has 16 residues. The V end lost 5 bases, the J end lost 5 bases, and 18 bases lay between the germline ends. Germline V CDR1 and CDR2: SEHNR, FQNEAQ (reference sequence).